The 3 T cell receptor beta chains listed next were all sequenced from one sample in a study of shared clonotypes between healthy human individuals. Using immunoSEQ multiplex PCR, the repertoire was profiled, and TCRdb retains in-frame clones only, with some absent. The sample consists of over 100,000 clones, over 65% of them appearing once. Sequencing used memory CD8+ T cells sorted from blood. Subset described: CD45RO+ cells pooled with CCR7-negative TemRA cells. The source is a woman aged 25-40 years in good health.

As concerns this clone: Other DNA sequences from this sample encode an identical CDR3 as well. This CDR3 is CASSLFGRTYEQYF. In DNA, the CDR3 is TGTGCCAGCAGTTTATTTGGGCGGACCTACGAGCAGTACTTC. The V gene is TRBV28, the J gene TRBJ2-7; D ambiguous. Trimming took off 1 base at V and 2 bases at J, with 9 bases between the two ends. CDR1 is MDHEN and CDR2 is SYDVKM in the germline V gene. The CDR3 has 14 amino acids.

The V call is TRBV7-9, the J call TRBJ1-5, with D maybe TRBD1 (6 bases). CDR1 is SEHNR and CDR2 is FQNEAQ in the germline V gene (reference sequence). This CDR3 region has 13 residues. V was clipped by 5 bases and J by 4 bases, with 9 bases between them. CDR3 loop: CASSTGQNQPQHF. Here the CDR3 DNA reads TGTGCCAGCAGCACAGGACAGAATCAGCCCCAGCATTTT.

This clone came up once. This chain joins TRBV27 and TRBJ2-2; D perhaps matches TRBD2 (6 bases). Trimming left V 8 bases short and J 6 bases short, with 10 bases between. This CDR3 has 12 amino acids. The germline V gene encodes CDR1 MNHEY and CDR2 SMNVEV (reference sequence). In nucleotides, the CDR3 is TGTGCCAGCTCCCCGGGGGCCGGGGAGCTGTTTTTT. Its protein product is CASSPGAGELFF.